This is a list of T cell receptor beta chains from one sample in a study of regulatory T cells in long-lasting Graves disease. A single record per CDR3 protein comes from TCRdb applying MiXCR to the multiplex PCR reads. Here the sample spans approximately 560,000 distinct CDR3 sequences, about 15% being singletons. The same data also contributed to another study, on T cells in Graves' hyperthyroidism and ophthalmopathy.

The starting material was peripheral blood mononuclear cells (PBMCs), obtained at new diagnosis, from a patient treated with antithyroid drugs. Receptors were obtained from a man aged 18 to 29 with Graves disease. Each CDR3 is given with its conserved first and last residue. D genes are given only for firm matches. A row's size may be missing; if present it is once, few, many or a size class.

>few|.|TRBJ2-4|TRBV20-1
CSASNRVRLAKNIQYF
TGCAGTGCTTCCAACAGGGTGCGCCTAGCCAAAAACATTCAGTACTTC
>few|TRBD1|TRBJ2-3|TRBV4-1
CASSQDGTGVADTQYF
TGCGCCAGCAGCCAAGACGGGACAGGGGTAGCAGATACGCAGTATTTT
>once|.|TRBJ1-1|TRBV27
CASRQGQRTNTEAFF
TGTGCCAGCAGGCAGGGGCAGCGAACGAACACTGAAGCTTTCTTT
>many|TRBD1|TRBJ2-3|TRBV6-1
CASRLIETGITDTQYF
TGTGCCAGCAGACTCATCGAGACAGGGATCACAGATACGCAGTATTTT
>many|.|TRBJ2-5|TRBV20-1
CSAGILWGAEETQYF
TGCAGTGCCGGGATCCTTTGGGGAGCGGAAGAGACCCAGTACTTC
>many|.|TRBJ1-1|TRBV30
CAWSVLVEAFF
TGTGCCTGGAGTGTCCTTGTTGAAGCTTTCTTT
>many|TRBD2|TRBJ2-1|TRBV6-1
CASKGIAGAHNEQFF
TGTGCCAGCAAGGGGATAGCGGGAGCCCACAATGAGCAGTTCTTC
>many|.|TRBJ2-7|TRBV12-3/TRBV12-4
CASSPGRQGASYEQYF
TGTGCCAGCAGCCCCGGCAGGCAGGGCGCCTCCTACGAGCAGTACTTC
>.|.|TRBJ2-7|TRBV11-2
CASSWERREQYFGPGTRLKTF
.
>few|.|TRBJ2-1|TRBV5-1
CASSLIGGLSYNEQFF
TGCGCCAGCAGCTTGATTGGGGGCCTATCCTACAATGAGCAGTTCTTC
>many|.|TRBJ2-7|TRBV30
CAWRRRDSDYEQYF
TGTGCCTGGAGACGTAGGGACTCCGATTACGAGCAGTACTTC
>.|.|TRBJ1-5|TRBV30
CAWSTPGRLNQPQHF
TGTGCCTGGAGTACTCCGGGACGGTTAAATCAGCCCCAGCATTTT
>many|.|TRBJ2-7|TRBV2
CASRGDTPYEQYF
TGTGCCAGCAGGGGGGACACCCCCTACGAGCAGTACTTC
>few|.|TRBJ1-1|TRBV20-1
CSASSGGGQAFF
TGCAGTGCTAGTTCTGGGGGCGGACAAGCTTTCTTT
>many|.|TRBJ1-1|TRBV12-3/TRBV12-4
CASRRGRTEAFF
TGTGCCAGCAGACGGGGGCGCACTGAAGCTTTCTTT
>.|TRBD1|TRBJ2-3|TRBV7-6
CASSITGTGDTDTQYF
TGTGCCAGCAGCATCACCGGGACAGGAGACACAGATACGCAGTATTTT
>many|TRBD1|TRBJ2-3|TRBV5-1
CASSLGQATDTQYF
TGCGCCAGCAGCCTCGGACAGGCCACAGATACGCAGTATTTT
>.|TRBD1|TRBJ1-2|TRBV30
CAWSSDREFLTF
TGTGCCTGGAGTTCAGACAGGGAGTTTTTGACCTTC
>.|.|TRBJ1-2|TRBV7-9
CASSFPRAESNYGYTF
TGTGCCAGCAGCTTTCCCAGGGCGGAATCTAACTATGGCTACACCTTC
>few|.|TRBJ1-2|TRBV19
CASTRTGNYGYTF
TGTGCCAGTACCCGCACAGGGAACTATGGCTACACCTTC
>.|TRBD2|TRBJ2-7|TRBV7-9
CASSLESGSSEQYF
TGTGCCAGCAGCTTAGAGAGCGGGAGTAGCGAGCAGTACTTC
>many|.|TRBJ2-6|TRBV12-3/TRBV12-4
CASSQSNSGANVLTF
TGTGCCAGCAGTCAGAGTAACTCTGGGGCCAACGTCCTGACTTTC
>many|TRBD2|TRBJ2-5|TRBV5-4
CASRSGTSGAPGTQYF
TGTGCCAGCAGATCCGGGACTAGCGGGGCCCCGGGGACCCAGTACTTC
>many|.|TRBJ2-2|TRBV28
CASSLILAGELFF
TGTGCCAGCAGTTTAATTCTAGCCGGGGAGCTGTTTTTT
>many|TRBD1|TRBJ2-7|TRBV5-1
CASSWDRGSYEQYF
TGTGCCAGCAGCTGGGACAGGGGCTCCTACGAGCAGTACTTC
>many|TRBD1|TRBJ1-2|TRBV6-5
CASSFGTVYGYTF
TGTGCCAGCAGTTTCGGGACAGTCTATGGCTACACCTTC
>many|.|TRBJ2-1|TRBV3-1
CSTRDIYNEQFF
TGTTCAACCCGGGACATCTACAATGAGCAGTTCTTC
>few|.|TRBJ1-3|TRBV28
CASTQTRGVSGNTIYF
TGTGCCAGCACCCAGACTCGGGGGGTCTCTGGAAACACCATATATTTT
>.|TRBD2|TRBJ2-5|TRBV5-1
CASSEGTSVQETQYF
TGCGCCAGCAGCGAAGGGACTAGCGTTCAAGAGACCCAGTACTTC
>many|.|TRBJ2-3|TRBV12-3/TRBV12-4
CASRPQTESDTQYF
TGTGCCAGCAGGCCTCAAACTGAATCAGATACGCAGTATTTT
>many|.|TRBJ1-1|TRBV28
CASSLYADMNTEAFF
TGTGCCAGCAGTTTATACGCAGACATGAACACTGAAGCTTTCTTT
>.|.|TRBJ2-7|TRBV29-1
CSVGRDSYEQYF
TGCAGCGTTGGCAGAGACTCCTACGAGCAGTACTTC
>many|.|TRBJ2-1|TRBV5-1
CASSLVIGSGNEQFF
TGCGCCAGCAGCTTGGTTATCGGGAGCGGCAATGAGCAGTTCTTC
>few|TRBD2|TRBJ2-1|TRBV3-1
CASSLQAGRSNEQFF
TGTGCCAGCAGCCTCCAAGCGGGGAGAAGCAATGAGCAGTTCTTC
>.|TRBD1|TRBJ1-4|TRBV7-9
CASSPGQGEIAEKLFF
TGTGCCAGCAGCCCAGGACAGGGGGAAATCGCGGAAAAACTGTTTTTT
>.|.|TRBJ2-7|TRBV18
CASSPRHPGTTGWYEQYF
TGTGCCAGCTCACCGCGACACCCCGGGACGACGGGGTGGTACGAGCAGTACTTC
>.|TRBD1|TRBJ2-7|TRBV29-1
CSVYRDRGPGEQYF
TGCAGCGTATACCGGGACAGGGGGCCAGGCGAGCAGTACTTC